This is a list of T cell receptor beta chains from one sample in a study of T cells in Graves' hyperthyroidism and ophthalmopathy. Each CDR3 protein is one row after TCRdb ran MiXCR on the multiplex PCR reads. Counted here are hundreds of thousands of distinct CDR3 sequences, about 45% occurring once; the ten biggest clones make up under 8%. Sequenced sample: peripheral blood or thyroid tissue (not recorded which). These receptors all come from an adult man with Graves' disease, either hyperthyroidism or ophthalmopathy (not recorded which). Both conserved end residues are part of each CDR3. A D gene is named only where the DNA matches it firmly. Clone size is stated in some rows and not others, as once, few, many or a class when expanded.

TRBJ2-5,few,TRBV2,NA,CASRMGARETQYF
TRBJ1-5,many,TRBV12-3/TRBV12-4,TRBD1,CASSVTGESQPQHF
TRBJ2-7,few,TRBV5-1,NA,CASSQFYLVRSYEQYF
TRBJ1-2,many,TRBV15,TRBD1,CATDGAGGYGYTF
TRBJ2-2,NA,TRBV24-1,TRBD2,CATSDLQGLAATGELFF
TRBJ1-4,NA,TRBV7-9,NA,CASSGRTGPIEKLFF
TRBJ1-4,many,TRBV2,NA,CASSDGRYNEKLFF
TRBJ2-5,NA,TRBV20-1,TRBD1,CSARQGPKETQYF
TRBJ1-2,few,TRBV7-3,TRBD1,CASSQGDRAHYGYTF
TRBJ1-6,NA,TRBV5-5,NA,CASSLLAGVYNSPLPF
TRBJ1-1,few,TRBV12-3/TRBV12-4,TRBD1,CASSLGQGRGTEAFF
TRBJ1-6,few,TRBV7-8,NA,CASSAAPNSPLHF
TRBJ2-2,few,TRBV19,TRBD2,CASTLAATKLTGELFF
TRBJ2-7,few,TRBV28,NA,CASSSPDPYEQYF
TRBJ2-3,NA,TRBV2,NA,CASTPGTSTDTQYF
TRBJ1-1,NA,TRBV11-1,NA,CASSLAAGIATEAFF
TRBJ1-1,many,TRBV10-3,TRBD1,CAISDTGGAGEAFF
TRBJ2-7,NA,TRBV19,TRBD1,CASSKGQGSSYEQYF
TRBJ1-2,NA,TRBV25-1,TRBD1,CASSMDRGDDGYTF
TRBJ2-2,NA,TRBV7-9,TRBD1,CASSLAGQGATGELFF
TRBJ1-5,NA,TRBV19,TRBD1,CASSIGRGRSQPQHF
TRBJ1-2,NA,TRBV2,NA,CASTDPRVAHTF
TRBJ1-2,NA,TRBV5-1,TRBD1,CASSSDRQLGYTF
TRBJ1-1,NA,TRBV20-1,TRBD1,CSAPEQGTPTLGTEAFF
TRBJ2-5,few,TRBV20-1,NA,CSARAGLQETQYF
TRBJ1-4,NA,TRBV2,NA,CASSVSGMWEKLFF
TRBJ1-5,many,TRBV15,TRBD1,CATSRRQGEQPQHF
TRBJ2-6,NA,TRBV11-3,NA,CASSSSSANVLTF
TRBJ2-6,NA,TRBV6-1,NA,CASSSGRSGANVLTF
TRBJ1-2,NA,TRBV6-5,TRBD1,CASSTPTGVVGNYGYTF
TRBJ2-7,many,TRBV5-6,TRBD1,CASSTGQGPYEQYF
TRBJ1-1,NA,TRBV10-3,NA,CAIRDNDEAFF
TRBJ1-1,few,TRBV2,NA,CARSTAQNTEAFF
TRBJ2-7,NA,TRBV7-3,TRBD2,CASSQELEKTSGSSYEQYF
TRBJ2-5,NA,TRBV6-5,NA,CASSGPGWGTQYF
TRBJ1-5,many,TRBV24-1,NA,CATSETGSNQPQHF
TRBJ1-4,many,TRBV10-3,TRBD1,CAIREGAREKLFF
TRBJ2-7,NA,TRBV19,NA,CASSTKRGAYEQYF
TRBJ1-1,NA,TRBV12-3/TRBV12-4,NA,CASSLARGAREAFF
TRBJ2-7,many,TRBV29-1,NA,CSVWIAGFFNEQYF
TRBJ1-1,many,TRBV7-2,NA,CALGGGMNTEAFF